This T cell receptor beta chain came from a study of cytomegalovirus exposure and HLA in healthy donors. Study-wide points: There were a few CMV-associated chains whose specificity for CMV antigens was confirmed in vitro. The authors listed 150 to 200 TCR beta chains as cytomegalovirus-associated.

This clone has just one count. Its antigen remains unknown. It was with 60 Vbeta and 13 Jbeta primers that the PCR ran. Assay used: immunoSEQ multiplex PCR; TCRdb lists only in-frame clones, some missing. The data hold 150,000 to 190,000 clones, with 75% observed a single time. Material: PBMCs. This TCR derives from a man between 18 and 35 years old in good health and CMV-seronegative.

This CDR3 is CASSQRGNQPQHF. CDR3 coding DNA: TGCGCCAGCAGCCAAAGGGGAAATCAGCCCCAGCATTTT. The rearrangement links TRBV4-1 to TRBJ1-5; possible D gene TRBD1, 5 bases. Trimming removed 2 bases from V and 4 bases from J, with 6 bases in between. The CDR3 has 13 residues. Germline V lookup: CDR1 MGHRA, CDR2 YSYEKL.